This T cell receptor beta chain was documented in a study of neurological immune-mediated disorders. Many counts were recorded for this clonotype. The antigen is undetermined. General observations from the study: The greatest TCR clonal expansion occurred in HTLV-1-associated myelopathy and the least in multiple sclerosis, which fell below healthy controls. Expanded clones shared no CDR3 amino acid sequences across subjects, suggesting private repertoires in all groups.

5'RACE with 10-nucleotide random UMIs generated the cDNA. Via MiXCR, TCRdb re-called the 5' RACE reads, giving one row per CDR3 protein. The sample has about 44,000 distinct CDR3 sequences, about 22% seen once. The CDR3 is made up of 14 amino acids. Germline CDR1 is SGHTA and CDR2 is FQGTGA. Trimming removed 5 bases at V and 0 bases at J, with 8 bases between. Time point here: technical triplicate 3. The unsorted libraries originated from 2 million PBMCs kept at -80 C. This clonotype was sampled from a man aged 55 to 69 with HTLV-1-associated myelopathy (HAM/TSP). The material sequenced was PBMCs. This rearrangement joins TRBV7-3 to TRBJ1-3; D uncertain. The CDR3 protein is CASSDPSSGNTIYF. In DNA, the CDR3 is TGTGCCAGCAGCGATCCGAGCTCTGGAAACACCATATATTTT.